Following are 10 T cell receptor beta chains from one sample sequenced in a study of blood T cell repertoires in COVID-19. Clones were read by immunoSEQ multiplex PCR, and TCRdb kept only the in-frame ones, dropping some. The sample consists of some 200,000 clones, 82% of them appearing once. The sequenced material came from peripheral blood. The receptors shown here come from a middle-aged woman with acute or convalescent COVID-19.

This chain joins TRBV6-2 or TRBV6-3 and TRBJ1-1, with 7 bases fitting TRBD1. J lost 5 bases, V lost 5 bases, and 17 bases had no gene match. CDR3 length: 17 residues. Per the germline V gene, CDR1 is MNHEY and CDR2 is SVGEGT. Here the CDR3 DNA reads TGTGCCAGCAGTCGCTACACAGGGGCAGGTCGGAAGACTGAAGCTTTCTTT. Amino acid sequence: CASSRYTGAGRKTEAFF.

The rearrangement uses TRBV6-5 and TRBJ1-6, with D maybe TRBD1 (6 bases). The CDR3 runs 13 residues. Looked up from germline, CDR1 is MNHEY and CDR2 is SVGAGI. The germline V and J ends were trimmed by 6 bases and 5 bases, with 8 bases remaining between them. CDR3 sequence reads: CASRDSHNSPLHF. The CDR3 nucleotides are TGTGCCAGCAGGGACAGCCATAATTCACCCCTCCACTTT.

The chain employs TRBV3-1 (or the pseudogene TRBV3-2) and TRBJ2-1, with D possibly being TRBD2 (6 bases). V was cut by 0 bases and J by 7 bases, with 13 bases left in between. The CDR3 is 15 amino acids. Germline V gives CDR1 LGHDT, CDR2 YNNKEL (reference sequence). CDR3 in DNA: TGTGCCAGCAGCCAAGAGCAGAGGAGGGGTAATGAGCAGTTCTTC. The encoded protein is CASSQEQRRGNEQFF.

The chain combines TRBV5-8 with TRBJ2-7; D is unclear. Trimming took off 4 bases at V and 1 base at J, with 9 bases between the two ends. This CDR3 is built from 13 residues. Looked up from germline, CDR1 is SGHTS and CDR2 is YDEGEE. This chain's CDR3 is CASSLGVSYEQYF. In DNA, the CDR3 is TGTGCCAGCAGCCTAGGAGTTTCCTACGAGCAGTACTTC.

The chain has TRBV24-1 and TRBJ1-2, with 7 bases that match TRBD1. V lost 2 bases, J lost 4 bases, and 6 bases stayed unmatched. In germline, CDR1 is KGHDR, CDR2 SFDVKD. The CDR3 sequence is 15 residues long. CDR3 DNA: TGTGCCACCAGTGATTCCCGGGACAGTGCCTATGGCTACACCTTC. This codes for CATSDSRDSAYGYTF.

The chain employs TRBV12-3 or TRBV12-4 and TRBJ2-7; TRBD1 agrees at 9 bases. CDR3 length equals 13 residues. With 5 bases clipped from V and 5 bases from J, the junction kept 4 bases outside the gene matches. The CDR3: CASSPGTGNEQYF. Written as DNA, the CDR3 is TGTGCCAGCAGTCCAGGGACAGGGAACGAGCAGTACTTC.

V and J are TRBV7-8 and TRBJ1-5; D not certain. V shed 7 bases and J shed 3 bases, with 7 bases lying between them. Germline assignment: CDR1 SGHVS and CDR2 FQNEAQ. This CDR3 has 12 amino acids. The CDR3 spells CASNRFNQPQHF. The CDR3 bases are TGTGCCAGCAATCGGTTCAATCAGCCCCAGCATTTT. Using reference TRBV7-8 and TRBJ1-5 for the parts outside the CDR3, the full variable domain is GAGVSQSPRYKVAKRGQDVALRCDPISGHVSLFWYQQALGQGPEFLTYFQNEAQLDKSGLPSDRFFAERPEGSVSTLKIQRTQQEDSAVYLCASNRFNQPQHFGDGTRLSIL.

V gene TRBV29-1 combines with J gene TRBJ1-3; the D is unclear. The CDR3 extends over 14 amino acids. Germline V gene lookup returns CDR1 SQVTM and CDR2 ANQGSEA. Trimming removed 5 bases from V and 0 bases from J, with 11 bases in between. CDR3 nucleotides: TGCAGCGTTTCAGGTGCTCTCTCTGGAAACACCATATATTTT. This encodes CSVSGALSGNTIYF. Full variable domain (rest looked up from reference TRBV29-1 and TRBJ1-3): SAVISQKPSRDICQRGTSLTIQCQVDSQVTMMFWYRQQPGQSLTLIATANQGSEATYESGFVIDKFPISRPNLTFSTLTVSNMSPEDSSIYLCSVSGALSGNTIYFGEGSWLTVV.

J is TRBJ1-4 and V is TRBV12-3 or TRBV12-4, with 8 bases matching TRBD1. This CDR3 contains 11 residues. The V gene end was trimmed by 5 bases and the J gene end by 16 bases; junction bases not matched to a gene: 6. The CDR3 spells CASSLGQGPFF. The DNA for the CDR3 is TGTGCCAGCAGTCTCGGACAGGGACCGTTTTTT.

Note on this clone: Other DNA sequences in the sample encode the same CDR3. The rearrangement links TRBV19 to TRBJ2-3, with 8 bases fitting TRBD2. The CDR3 runs to 16 residues. After removal of 2 bases from V and 3 bases from J, the junction contained 7 bases not matched to a gene. CDR1 is LNHDA and CDR2 is SQIVND in the germline V gene (reference sequence). The chain's CDR3 is CASSITLAGQTDTQYF. CDR3 nucleotide sequence: TGTGCCAGTAGTATAACCCTAGCGGGCCAGACAGATACGCAGTATTTT.